The next 21 T cell receptor beta chains were all read from a single sample in a study of monozygotic twins with inflammatory bowel disease. TCRdb reprocessed the 5' RACE reads and reports one entry per CDR3 protein, with no DNA. The listing contains about 450,000 distinct CDR3 sequences. Sequencing was done on a sample of blood. All receptors derive from a human donor with ulcerative colitis or Crohn's disease, or a healthy co-twin of an affected twin (not recorded which).

V and J are TRBV5-1 and TRBJ2-5; absent DNA, TCRdb's TRBD1 call cannot be checked. The CDR3 is 13 amino acids. Germline values: CDR1 SGHRS, CDR2 YFSETQ. CDR3 loop: CASYRQGEETQYF.

This chain uses TRBV11-2 with TRBJ2-1; there is no DNA to check the TCRdb D call of TRBD2. Germline CDR1 reads SGHAT; CDR2 reads FQNNGV. The CDR3 has 16 amino acids. The CDR3 sequence: CASSPRLAGVYNEQFF.

The rearrangement uses TRBV7-3 and TRBJ2-3; TCRdb's D call of TRBD1 is untestable without DNA. Germline V gene data show CDR1 as SGHTA and CDR2 as FQGTGA. The CDR3 is 16 residues long. CDR3 sequence: CASSTGTGGNTDTQYF.

The rearrangement links TRBV9 to TRBJ1-2. In germline, CDR1 is SGDLS, CDR2 YYNGEE. CDR3 length: 17 amino acids. CDR3 sequence reads: CASSNLVEDLGGKGYTF.

The chain carries TRBV24-1 and TRBJ2-1. The CDR3 sequence is 13 residues long. In germline, CDR1 is KGHDR, CDR2 SFDVKD. The CDR3 reads CATSEPNYNEQFF.

The V and J genes are TRBV7-9 and TRBJ2-1; there is no DNA to check the TCRdb D call of TRBD1. CDR1 SEHNR and CDR2 FQNEAQ come from the germline V gene (reference sequence). The CDR3 loop spans 15 amino acids. CDR3 sequence reads: CASSFDREQYNEQFF.

CDR3 amino acids: CATSDPGTSGNNEQFF. The chain uses TRBV24-1 and TRBJ2-1; TCRdb's D call, TRBD2, is unchecked because there is no DNA. In germline, CDR1 is KGHDR, CDR2 SFDVKD. The CDR3 has 16 residues.

V gene TRBV5-4 combines with J gene TRBJ2-1; TCRdb designates TRBD2, a call that cannot be tested without DNA. Looked up from germline, CDR1 is SGHNT and CDR2 is YYREEE (reference sequence). This CDR3 is built from 13 residues. CDR3 residues: CASSLSMGHEQFF. Full variable domain (rest looked up from reference TRBV5-4 and TRBJ2-1): ETGVTQSPTHLIKTRGQQVTLRCSSQSGHNTVSWYQQALGQGPQFIFQYYREEENGRGNFPPRFSGLQFPNYSSELNVNALELDDSALYLCASSLSMGHEQFFGPGTRLTVL.

V gene TRBV7-9 combines with J gene TRBJ2-3; the TRBD1 assignment by TCRdb is unverifiable without DNA. From germline, CDR1 is SEHNR and CDR2 FQNEAQ (reference sequence). This CDR3 has 15 residues. The CDR3 protein is CASSLTRGGGDTQYF.

The V call is TRBV5-1, the J call TRBJ2-3; TCRdb's D call of TRBD2 is untestable without DNA. The length of the CDR3 is 17 residues. Germline lookup yields CDR1 SGHRS and CDR2 YFSETQ. CDR3 sequence reads: CASSTGTSGSSTDTQYF.

The chain recombines TRBV7-8 with TRBJ1-5; the TRBD1 assignment by TCRdb is unverifiable without DNA. From germline, CDR1 is SGHVS and CDR2 FQNEAQ. The CDR3 sequence is 14 residues long. Here the CDR3 reads CASSSTGSNQPQHF.

This sequence joins TRBV20-1 and TRBJ1-1. Germline CDR1 DFQATT, CDR2 SNEGSKA (reference sequence). The CDR3 loop spans 14 amino acids. The CDR3 here is CSARVSGLNTEAFF.

The chain combines TRBV20-1 with TRBJ2-3; TCRdb indicates TRBD2, and absent DNA this call remains unverified. This CDR3 is built from 15 residues. CDR1 is DFQATT and CDR2 is SNEGSKA in the germline V gene (reference sequence). CDR3 region: CSVPKRDRRTDTQYF.

The chain carries TRBV7-8 and TRBJ2-1; TCRdb selects TRBD2, and the lack of DNA leaves this call unchecked. CDR3 length equals 14 residues. Germline V gives CDR1 SGHVS, CDR2 FQNEAQ. The CDR3 spells CAVDGTSSYNEQFF.

The J gene is TRBJ2-2, the V gene TRBV28; there is no DNA to check the TCRdb D call of TRBD2. The CDR3 has 17 residues. The germline CDR1 and CDR2 sequences are MDHEN and SYDVKM. The CDR3 is CASSLRRTSGDTGELFF.

The chain has TRBV7-2 and TRBJ2-2; TCRdb lists TRBD2, though no DNA is available to test this call. The germline CDR1 and CDR2 sequences are SGHTA and FQGNSA. This CDR3 has 15 residues. The CDR3 loop is CASSLIGAGVGELFF.

The chain employs TRBV29-1 and TRBJ1-6; no DNA is available, so the TRBD1 call from TCRdb remains unchecked. The CDR3 covers 12 residues. Germline V gives CDR1 SQVTM, CDR2 ANQGSEA. CDR3 protein: CSVGTVNSPLHF.

The chain is built from TRBV20-1 and TRBJ1-2; TCRdb names TRBD1, which stays unverified in the absence of DNA. The CDR3 totals 16 residues. Germline V gene data show CDR1 as DFQATT and CDR2 as SNEGSKA (reference sequence). Here the CDR3 reads CSARGTGGVHAYGYTF.

This chain connects TRBV2 to TRBJ2-7; TCRdb's D call, TRBD1, is unchecked because there is no DNA. CDR1 is SNHLY and CDR2 is FYNNEI in the germline V gene. The CDR3 runs to 13 residues. The CDR3 loop reads CASSWTGNYEQYF. Based on the CDR3 plus reference TRBV2 and TRBJ2-7, the full variable domain is EPEVTQTPSHQVTQMGQEVILRCVPISNHLYFYWYRQILGQKVEFLVSFYNNEISEKSEIFDDQFSVERPDGSNFTLKIRSTKLEDSAMYFCASSWTGNYEQYFGPGTRLTVT.

V gene TRBV10-3 combines with J gene TRBJ1-5. The CDR3 is made up of 14 amino acids. The germline V gene has CDR1 ENHRY and CDR2 SYGVKD. The CDR3 sequence: CAISMSVDNQPQHF.

The rearrangement joins TRBV6-2 or TRBV6-3 to TRBJ1-5; TCRdb's D gene call, TRBD1, goes unchecked for lack of DNA. CDR1 MNHEY and CDR2 SVGEGT come from the germline V gene. The CDR3 spans 15 residues. CDR3 region: CASCYGTAGNQPQHF.